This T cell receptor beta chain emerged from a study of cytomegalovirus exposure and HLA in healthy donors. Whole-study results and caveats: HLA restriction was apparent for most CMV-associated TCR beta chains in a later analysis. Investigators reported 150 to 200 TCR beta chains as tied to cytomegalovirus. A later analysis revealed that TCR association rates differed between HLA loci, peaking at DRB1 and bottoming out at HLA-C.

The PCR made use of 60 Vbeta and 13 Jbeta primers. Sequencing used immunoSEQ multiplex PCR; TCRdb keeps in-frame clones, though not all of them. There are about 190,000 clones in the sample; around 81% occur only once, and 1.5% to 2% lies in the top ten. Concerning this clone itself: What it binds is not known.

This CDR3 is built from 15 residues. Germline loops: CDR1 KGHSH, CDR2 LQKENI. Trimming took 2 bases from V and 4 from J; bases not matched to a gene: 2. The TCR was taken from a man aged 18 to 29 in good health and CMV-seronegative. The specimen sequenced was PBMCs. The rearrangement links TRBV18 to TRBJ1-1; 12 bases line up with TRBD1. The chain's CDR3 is CASSPGTGGVTEAFF. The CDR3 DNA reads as TGTGCCAGCTCACCAGGGACAGGGGGCGTCACTGAAGCTTTCTTT.